This T cell receptor (beta chain) was profiled in a study of blood T cells in healthy people across ages. Whole-study results and caveats: TCR beta diversity, measured per million T cells, fell in a roughly linear way with age. Naive CD4+ cells and diversity were both higher in long-lived donors than in aged donors.

About this clonotype itself: Antigen: not known.

Researchers isolated at least 6.5 million PBMCs per sample. Per sample, no less than 5 micrograms of total RNA were extracted. Sample-barcoded 5' priming and a J-beta primer mix drove a second PCR of roughly 6 to 12 cycles. Via MiXCR, TCRdb re-called the 5' RACE reads, giving one row per CDR3 protein. Among roughly 2 million distinct CDR3 sequences listed, about 50% were seen once. CDR3 length equals 13 residues. Deletions cut 8 bases from V and 2 bases from J, with 12 bases between. The germline V gene has CDR1 MNHEY and CDR2 SMNVEV (reference sequence). What was sequenced was blood. The sequence came from a woman between 40 and 50 years old in good health. The rearrangement links TRBV27 to TRBJ1-1; D is uncertain. In DNA, the CDR3 is TGTGCCAGCGGCAACAGACTCAACACTGAAGCTTTCTTT. Protein: CASGNRLNTEAFF.